A single sample gave rise to the 16 T cell receptor beta chains below, sequenced in a study of CD8+CD57+ T cells in acquired aplastic anemia. Whoever was chosen for sequencing had shown CD8+CD57+ cell expansion by flow cytometry. The template used for profiling TCR beta VDJ and CDR3 was genomic DNA. From the reads, TCRdb called clonotypes with MiXCR, one entry per CDR3 protein. The table includes around 160,000 distinct CDR3 sequences, about 45% detected once. The sample consisted of sorted CD4+, CD8+, or CD8+CD57+ T cells (not recorded which) from PBMCs. These receptors all come from a human donor with aplastic anemia.

This clonotype was seen repeatedly, ten times or more. V is TRBV7-2 and J is TRBJ2-1; D is tentatively TRBD1 or TRBD2 (5 bases each). Deletions cut 7 bases from V and 0 bases from J, with 13 bases between. CDR3 length equals 15 residues. Germline loops: CDR1 SGHTA, CDR2 FQGNSA. The CDR3 nucleotides read TGTGCCAGCACGGGGCCCCCAAGCTCCTACAATGAGCAGTTCTTC. It yields the protein CASTGPPSSYNEQFF. Full variable domain (outside the CDR3, taken from reference TRBV7-2 and TRBJ2-1): GAGVSQSPSNKVTEKGKDVELRCDPISGHTALYWYRQSLGQGLEFLIYFQGNSAPDKSGLPSDRFSAERTGGSVSTLTIQRTQQEDSAVYLCASTGPPSSYNEQFFGPGTRLTVL.

This clonotype has at least ten counts. The chain has TRBV18 and TRBJ2-7; weak D call: TRBD1 (6 bases). V lost 6 bases, J lost 0 bases, and 12 bases lay in between. Germline CDR1 reads KGHSH; CDR2 reads LQKENI. This CDR3 has 14 residues. The CDR3 DNA is TGTGCCAGCTCGCCCGGGACAACCTCCTACGAGCAGTACTTC. Its translation: CASSPGTTSYEQYF.

The chain has TRBV9 and TRBJ2-2; D unclear. The CDR3 runs to 12 residues. CDR1 and CDR2 (germline): SGDLS, YYNGEE. Trimming removed 3 bases at V and 7 bases at J, with 7 bases between. The CDR3 loop is CASSDYIGELFF. As DNA, the CDR3 is TGTGCCAGCAGCGACTATATCGGGGAGCTGTTTTTT.

On this clonotype itself: A single base separates this from a much larger clone, so it may be a read error. The chain recombines TRBV6-5 with TRBJ1-5; the match to TRBD1 covers 8 bases. Germline V gene data show CDR1 as MNHEY and CDR2 as SVGAGI. CDR3 length: 15 residues. CDR3 DNA: TGTGCCGGCAGTTACGTCGGGACAGGTGTCCAGCCCCAGCATTTT. As protein: CAGSYVGTGVQPQHF.

The chain joins TRBV15 to TRBJ2-1; 7 positions agree with TRBD2. The germline CDR1 and CDR2 sequences are LNHNV and YYDKDF (reference sequence). The CDR3 runs 16 residues. J lost 4 bases, V lost 10 bases, and 16 bases had no gene match. The CDR3 reads CASGNRLAQLYNEQFF. The CDR3 DNA is TGTGCCAGCGGCAACAGACTAGCCCAGTTATACAATGAGCAGTTCTTC.

This clonotype was recorded many times. The CDR3, as DNA: TGCAGTGCTATAAACCAGGGAGAGACCCAGTACTTC. It specifies CSAINQGETQYF. The chain has TRBV20-1 and TRBJ2-5; TRBD1 is a possible D gene (5 bases). Between the trimmed V and J ends, which lost 4 bases and 4 bases, there was a span of 10 bases. CDR1 DFQATT and CDR2 SNEGSKA come from the germline V gene (reference sequence). The CDR3 runs to 12 residues.

The rearrangement uses TRBV5-6 and TRBJ1-6; no definite D call. The V end lost 2 bases, the J end lost 7 bases, and 19 bases lay between the germline ends. CDR3 length equals 17 residues. CDR1 is SGHDT, CDR2 YYEEEE, per germline. The CDR3 DNA reads TGTGCCAGCAGCTTAGAGTTAGTCGCAGCAATAAATTCACCCCTCCACTTT. It codes for CASSLELVAAINSPLHF.

The chain uses TRBV25-1 and TRBJ2-7; 8 nucleotides line up with TRBD2. Per the germline V gene, CDR1 is MGHDK and CDR2 is SYGVNS. This CDR3 has 14 amino acids. V lost 6 bases to trimming and J lost 5 bases; unmatched junction nucleotides: 9. The CDR3 loop is CASSFLGGGNEQYF. The CDR3 DNA sequence: TGTGCCAGCAGCTTTCTGGGCGGGGGGAACGAGCAGTACTTC.

This clonotype was recorded at least ten times. The junction shows a germline mismatch at one end, possibly a read error. This rearrangement joins TRBV24-1 to TRBJ2-6, with a possible D match to TRBD1 (5 bases). CDR1 and CDR2 from the germline V gene are KGHDR and SFDVKD. The CDR3 runs 15 residues. This CDR3 reads CATSPDGSGANVLAF. As DNA, the CDR3 is TGTGCCACCAGTCCAGACGGGTCTGGGGCCAACGTCCTGGCCTTC.

As to this clonotype: A read error may account for a junction end that differs from germline. The J gene is TRBJ2-3, the V gene TRBV3-1, with D maybe TRBD2 (6 bases). The germline CDR1 and CDR2 sequences are LGHDT and YNNKEL (reference sequence). This CDR3 has 15 residues. The CDR3 is CANSHAGTFTDTQYF. The CDR3 DNA sequence: TGTGCCAACAGCCACGCCGGGACTTTTACAGATACGCAGTATTTT.

The CDR3 loop reads CASSLQGGQYTGELFF. The CDR3 bases are TGTGCCAGCAGCTTGCAAGGGGGACAGTACACCGGGGAGCTGTTTTTT. This chain links TRBV11-1 with TRBJ2-2; 7 nucleotides agree with TRBD1. Germline lookup yields CDR1 SGHAT and CDR2 FQDESV (reference sequence). V shed 3 bases, J shed 3 bases, and the junction held 7 bases outside the gene matches. CDR3 length: 16 residues.

As concerns this clonotype: Possible read error: a much larger clone is one base away. The chain carries TRBV19 and TRBJ1-1; maybe TRBD1 (5 bases). The ends were cut back, 1 base at V and 6 bases at J, with 18 bases in the middle. The length of the CDR3 is 16 residues. CDR1 is LNHDA, CDR2 SQIVND, per germline (reference sequence). CDR3: CASSIAVRAEAAEAFF. CDR3 DNA: TGTGCCAGTAGTATAGCGGTCAGGGCAGAGGCGGCTGAAGCTTTCTTT.

This rearrangement joins TRBV25-1 to TRBJ2-7, with D possibly matching TRBD2 (5 bases). The CDR3 is 13 amino acids. The germline V gene has CDR1 MGHDK and CDR2 SYGVNS. The V and J ends lost 6 bases and 1 base respectively, with 10 bases between them. CDR3 protein: CASRLSGSYEQYF. CDR3 bases: TGTGCCAGCAGACTCAGCGGTTCCTACGAGCAGTACTTC.

This chain uses TRBV7-3 with TRBJ2-1; TRBD2 might be the D (5 bases). The germline V and J ends were trimmed by 5 bases and 9 bases, with 11 bases remaining between them. This CDR3 spans 12 amino acids. The germline V gene encodes CDR1 SGHTA and CDR2 FQGTGA. CDR3 nucleotides: TGTGCCAGCAGCCAGCTAGGAGGTGAGCAGTTCTTC. Residues: CASSQLGGEQFF.

This clonotype was seen a handful of times. The CDR3 DNA reads TGTGCCTGGACCCCGGGGGTCCTGAACACTGAAGCTTTCTTT. Translating it yields CAWTPGVLNTEAFF. The chain recombines TRBV30 with TRBJ1-1; D possibly corresponds to TRBD1 (5 bases). Trimming took 4 bases from V and 0 from J, leaving 12 bases between them. The CDR3 has 14 amino acids. The germline gives CDR1 GTSNPN, CDR2 SVGIG (reference sequence). Combining the CDR3 with reference TRBV30 and TRBJ1-1 gives the whole variable domain SQTIHQWPATLVQPVGSPLSLECTVEGTSNPNLYWYRQAAGRGLQLLFYSVGIGQISSEVPQNLSASRPQDRQFILSSKKLLLSDSGFYLCAWTPGVLNTEAFFGQGTRLTVV.

This clonotype was seen repeatedly, ten times or more. The CDR3 region has the DNA TGTGCCAGTACCACCGGGACAGGGAATGAGCAGTACTTC. This sequence encodes CASTTGTGNEQYF. The chain uses TRBV19 and TRBJ2-7, with TRBD1 matching 9 bases. This CDR3 region has 13 residues. Germline-derived CDR1 and CDR2 are LNHDA and SQIVND (reference sequence). V was clipped by 7 bases and J by 7 bases; unmatched bases: 8.